The clone carrying this T cell receptor (beta chain) was observed a single time. Antigen: not known. Blood replicates held 0.5 ug DNA, tumor or normal breast approximately 1.5 ug, two each. Profiled with immunoSEQ multiplex PCR; TCRdb holds only in-frame clones, not every one. Of about 70,000 clones in the sample, less than 90% were seen once. These data belong to a study of early stage breast cancer tumors. Study overall: Of 15 to 20 invasive breast tumors, 11 to 12 were hormone receptor-positive, HER2-negative. The ER+/PR+/HER2- tumors included 7 or 8 ductal and four lobular carcinomas. Study outcomes and limitations: Tumors had roughly 2.5-fold higher T cell density and higher clonality than adjacent normal breast tissue.

Germline V lookup: CDR1 LNHDA, CDR2 SQIVND (reference sequence). The CDR3 totals 14 residues. Trimming pared 5 bases from V and 7 bases from J, leaving 15 bases between. The receptor comes from a person aged 35-55 years with breast cancer. The rearrangement uses TRBV19 and TRBJ2-1; either TRBD1 or TRBD2 may supply D (6 bases each). Sequenced material: blood. This CDR3 reads CASSLGGQSNEQFF. The CDR3 nucleotides are TGTGCCAGTAGTTTGGGGGGCCAGAGTAATGAGCAGTTCTTC. Complete variable domain (other parts from reference TRBV19 and TRBJ2-1): DGGITQSPKYLFRKEGQNVTLSCEQNLNHDAMYWYRQDPGQGLRLIYYSQIVNDFQKGDIAEGYSVSREKKESFPLTVTSAQKNPTAFYLCASSLGGQSNEQFFGPGTRLTVL.